This passage covers 17 T cell receptor beta chains from one sample sequenced in a study of T-cell memory formation after mild COVID-19. MiXCR, applied by TCRdb to the 5' RACE reads, yields one record per CDR3 protein. The profile shows under 110,000 distinct CDR3 sequences, roughly 12% of them singletons. Sequenced material: PBMCs or a T cell subset sorted from them (not recorded which). The receptors originated from an adult woman who had mild COVID-19 (a few samples of this study predate the infection). Cell type and time point are not known.

The chain uses TRBV7-9 and TRBJ2-2, with D tentatively TRBD1 (6 bases). The V end lost 5 bases, the J end lost 5 bases, and 12 bases lay between the germline ends. CDR1 is SEHNR, CDR2 FQNEAQ, per germline (reference sequence). The CDR3 extends over 14 amino acids. CDR3 residues: CASSQQGETGELFF. The CDR3 nucleotides are TGTGCCAGCAGCCAACAGGGAGAGACCGGGGAGCTGTTTTTT.

This clonotype was recorded a few times. V usage is TRBV2 and J usage is TRBJ2-7; 11 nucleotides line up with TRBD1. The germline V gene encodes CDR1 SNHLY and CDR2 FYNNEI. V lost 6 bases and J lost 3; bases outside the gene matches: 7. This CDR3 has 15 amino acids. The CDR3 is CASRPRTGGHYEQYF. Here the CDR3 DNA reads TGTGCCAGCAGACCCCGGACAGGGGGCCACTACGAGCAGTACTTC.

V and J are TRBV5-1 and TRBJ1-5; D unclear. Trimming removed 0 bases from V and 0 bases from J, with 7 bases in between. CDR1 is SGHRS, CDR2 YFSETQ, per germline. The CDR3 consists of 15 residues. CDR3 amino acids: CASSLGGDSNQPQHF. The CDR3 coding sequence is TGCGCCAGCAGCTTGGGGGGAGATAGCAATCAGCCCCAGCATTTT.

The gene calls are TRBV6-1 and TRBJ1-1; D is possibly TRBD1 (5 bases). Germline V CDR1 and CDR2: MNHNS, SASEGT. The CDR3 has 9 amino acids. V was pared by 4 bases and J by 12 bases, with 6 bases between. The CDR3 spells CASSGQSFF. CDR3 DNA sequence: TGTGCCAGCAGTGGACAGTCTTTCTTT.

This clonotype turned up a few times. V usage is TRBV19 and J usage is TRBJ2-7, with a possible D match to TRBD1 (6 bases). The CDR3 is 17 residues long. The V and J ends lost 11 bases and 7 bases respectively, with 33 bases between them. CDR1 is LNHDA and CDR2 is SQIVND in the germline V gene (reference sequence). As DNA, the CDR3 is TGTGCCGCCCGGGACATAGCTACGGAGGTATTCTTCGGTGAGCAGTACTTC. Translating gives CAARDIATEVFFGEQYF.

The rearrangement uses TRBV7-9 and TRBJ1-2; 8 positions agree with TRBD1. V trimming: 8 bases; J trimming: 7 bases; junction bases outside the gene matches: 9. CDR1 is SEHNR, CDR2 FQNEAQ, per germline (reference sequence). The CDR3 extends over 13 amino acids. The CDR3 spells CASGRTGLLGYTF. In DNA, the CDR3 is TGTGCCAGCGGACGGACAGGGTTACTTGGCTACACCTTC.

This clonotype was detected only a few times. The chain joins TRBV25-1 to TRBJ1-1; no clear D. The V end lost 7 bases, the J end lost 1 base, and 10 bases lay between the germline ends. In germline, CDR1 is MGHDK, CDR2 SYGVNS. CDR3 length equals 13 residues. The CDR3 spells CASTEWENTEAFF. In DNA, the CDR3 is TGTGCCAGCACCGAGTGGGAGAACACTGAAGCTTTCTTT.

This clonotype came up a few times. The V call is TRBV20-1, the J call TRBJ2-5; D is ambiguous. Trimming removed 3 bases from V and 3 bases from J, with 17 bases in between. CDR3 length: 15 residues. The germline gives CDR1 DFQATT, CDR2 SNEGSKA (reference sequence). CDR3 nucleotide sequence: TGCAGTGCTAGCCCCAGGACGGACCTTAAAGAGACCCAGTACTTC. Translated, it gives CSASPRTDLKETQYF.

This clonotype has just one count. The chain links TRBV5-1 to TRBJ2-3; 13 bases align to TRBD2. The CDR3 spans 14 residues. CDR1 is SGHRS and CDR2 is YFSETQ in the germline V gene. Trimming cost V 7 bases and J 6 bases; bases outside gene matches: 5. The CDR3 protein is CASRLAGGSDTQYF. Here the CDR3 DNA reads TGCGCCAGCCGACTAGCGGGGGGAAGCGATACGCAGTATTTT.

Only a few counts were recorded for this clonotype. The V and J genes are TRBV29-1 and TRBJ2-7, with 10 bases that match TRBD2. Germline V gene lookup returns CDR1 SQVTM and CDR2 ANQGSEA. The CDR3 totals 15 residues. V shed 1 base and J 6 bases; nucleotides not matched to a gene: 9. The CDR3 here is CSVEVDPSGSPEQYF. CDR3 nucleotides: TGCAGCGTTGAAGTTGATCCTAGCGGGAGCCCCGAGCAGTACTTC.

This clonotype was detected only a few times. This chain uses TRBV11-2 with TRBJ2-1; tentative D call: TRBD1 (7 bases). This CDR3 comprises 15 residues. Per the germline V gene, CDR1 is SGHAT and CDR2 is FQNNGV. Trimming shortened V by 8 bases and J by 1 base, and 15 bases separated the two germline ends. In DNA, the CDR3 is TGTGCCAGCTCGTGGCAGGGGGGTTCCTACAATGAGCAGTTCTTC. Residues: CASSWQGGSYNEQFF.

The chain carries TRBV19 and TRBJ2-6; D call uncertain. The CDR3 is made up of 14 amino acids. V was trimmed by 5 bases and J by 6 bases, leaving 11 bases between them. Germline V gene lookup returns CDR1 LNHDA and CDR2 SQIVND (reference sequence). The CDR3 bases are TGTGCCAGTAGTCCCGCCCTTGAGGCCAACGTCCTGACTTTC. Residues: CASSPALEANVLTF.

CDR3 residues: CASSLGQGKNTGELFF. DNA for the CDR3: TGTGCCAGCAGCTTAGGGCAGGGGAAGAACACCGGGGAGCTGTTTTTT. This chain links TRBV7-7 with TRBJ2-2, with a weak D call TRBD1 (6 bases). Trimming took 1 base from V and 1 from J, leaving 10 bases between them. Per the germline V gene, CDR1 is SSHAT and CDR2 is FNYEAQ (reference sequence). The CDR3 extends over 16 amino acids.

This clonotype was recorded at least ten times. The chain links TRBV12-3 or TRBV12-4 to TRBJ1-2; TRBD1 agrees at 7 bases. The V gene end was trimmed by 8 bases and the J gene end by 6 bases; junction bases not matched to a gene: 9. This CDR3 contains 13 residues. The CDR3 here is CASDKGGGDGYTF. The CDR3 nucleotides are TGTGCCAGCGACAAAGGAGGGGGCGATGGCTACACCTTC.

The genes are TRBV2 and TRBJ2-1; D not resolved. The germline gives CDR1 SNHLY, CDR2 FYNNEI. The CDR3 spans 13 residues. The V and J ends lost 7 bases and 7 bases respectively, with 14 bases between them. The CDR3 protein is CASTPTLENEQFF. For the CDR3, the DNA is TGTGCCAGCACTCCTACCTTGGAGAATGAGCAGTTCTTC.

This rearrangement joins TRBV4-1 to TRBJ1-1, with D unclear. CDR1 is MGHRA, CDR2 YSYEKL, per germline. V lost 1 base, J lost 0 bases, and 6 bases lay in between. The CDR3 totals 14 residues. The CDR3 here is CASSQGRMNTEAFF. Written as DNA, the CDR3 is TGCGCCAGCAGCCAAGGCAGAATGAACACTGAAGCTTTCTTT.

The V and J genes are TRBV5-6 and TRBJ2-3; 12 bases match TRBD2. This CDR3 contains 16 residues. Germline lookup yields CDR1 SGHDT and CDR2 YYEEEE. V lost 4 bases, J lost 2 bases, and 5 bases stayed unmatched. The CDR3 coding sequence is TGTGCCAGCAGCCTTGGACTAGCGGGGTCCACAGATACGCAGTATTTT. As protein: CASSLGLAGSTDTQYF.